This T cell receptor (beta chain) comes out of a study of T cells in localized non-small cell lung cancer. Study-wide points: Clonality peaked in uninvolved adjacent lung rather than tumor. Higher adjacent-lung clonality was associated with shorter survival. Of the top 100 tumor clones, median 57 were in adjacent lung, approximately 30 among its top 100.

Concerning this clone itself: Its antigen remains unknown.

Data came from immunoSEQ multiplex PCR; TCRdb stores just in-frame clones and leaves some out. The profile shows 25,000 to 30,000 clones, more than 85% of them singletons. The length of the CDR3 is 15 residues. V dropped 3 bases and J dropped 1 base, with 11 bases sitting between them. CDR1 is SGDLS and CDR2 is YYNGEE in the germline V gene. The source material was peripheral blood, sampled before any cancer treatment. This clonotype originated in a female donor of 60 years or more with stage I lung adenocarcinoma. The chain is built from TRBV9 and TRBJ2-1; D is perhaps TRBD1 or TRBD2 (6 bases each). The CDR3 DNA sequence: TGTGCCAGCAGCGGAAGGGGGGAGTCCTACAATGAGCAGTTCTTC. This sequence encodes CASSGRGESYNEQFF.